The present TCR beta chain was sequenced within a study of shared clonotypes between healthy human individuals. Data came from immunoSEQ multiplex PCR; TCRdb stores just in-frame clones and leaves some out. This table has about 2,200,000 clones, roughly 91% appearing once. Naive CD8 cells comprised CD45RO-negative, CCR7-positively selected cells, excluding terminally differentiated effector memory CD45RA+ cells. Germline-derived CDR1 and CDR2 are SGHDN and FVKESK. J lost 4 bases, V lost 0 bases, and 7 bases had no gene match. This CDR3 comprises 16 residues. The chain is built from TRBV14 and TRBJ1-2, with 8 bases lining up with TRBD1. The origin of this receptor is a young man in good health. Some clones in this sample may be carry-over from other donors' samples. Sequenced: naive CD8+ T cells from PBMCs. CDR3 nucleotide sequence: TGTGCCAGCAGCCAAGATCAAGGGGACAGGACCTATGGCTACACCTTC. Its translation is CASSQDQGDRTYGYTF.